This T cell receptor (beta chain) comes out of a study of cytomegalovirus exposure and HLA in healthy donors. General observations from the study: Among TCR beta chains, those listed as cytomegalovirus-associated numbered roughly 150.

Primers included in the PCR were 60 Vbeta and 13 Jbeta primers. Measured with immunoSEQ multiplex PCR; TCRdb has only the in-frame clones, and not every one. This table has 110,000 or so clones, 60% to 80% appearing once. As concerns this clone: Its specificity is not known.

Sequenced: PBMCs. This sequence was found in a man aged 18 to 30 in good health and CMV-seropositive.

The CDR3 DNA reads as TGTGCCAGCAGCGGAGGATCTCGCGGGGGGCTTTATAGCACAGATACGCAGTATTTT. As protein: CASSGGSRGGLYSTDTQYF. This chain uses TRBV7-2 with TRBJ2-3; 8 bases fit TRBD2. Germline CDR1 is SGHTA and CDR2 is FQGNSA. The V segment lost 5 bases and the J segment 0 bases; nucleotides outside the gene matches: 16. The CDR3 contains 19 residues.